The clone carrying this T cell receptor (beta chain) was observed at least ten times. Amplification targeted the TCR beta CDR3 regions, with RNA transcripts as the source material. HTBI primers were employed in first-round RT-PCR, then a second-round multiplex PCR followed. TCRdb passed the multiplex PCR reads through MiXCR, listing each CDR3 protein once. In the table there are 200,000 to 250,000 distinct CDR3 sequences, under 25% of which are singletons. This sample is part of a study of Graves' ophthalmopathy and Graves' hyperthyroidism. CDR1 and CDR2 (germline): MNHNS, SASEGT. CDR3 length equals 15 residues. Trimming pared 2 bases from V and 6 bases from J, leaving 16 bases between.

Sequenced: peripheral blood. The chain carries TRBV6-1 and TRBJ1-1; possible D gene TRBD1, 6 bases. This receptor was obtained from a woman in her 50s with Graves' ophthalmopathy. The CDR3 DNA reads TGTGCCAGCAGTGAAAACAGGGCCTGGGGGGCTGAAGCTTTCTTT. This encodes CASSENRAWGAEAFF.